A selection of T cell receptor beta chains follows, all from one sample in a study of molecular identifiers for immune sequencing clone quantification. TCRdb analysed the PCR reads with MiXCR anew, one entry per CDR3 protein. The table records over 550,000 distinct CDR3 sequences, about 25% of them present only once. The specimen sequenced was naive CD8+ T cells from blood, with Jurkat cell RNA spiked in. These receptor sequences come from a human donor in good health. Some libraries in this study had Jurkat cell RNA spiked in. The CDR3 runs from the conserved cysteine through the conserved F or W. A D gene is named only where the DNA matches it firmly. Size values are once, few and many counts, or a class for expanded clones, and some rows have none.

j_call d_call v_call clone_size cdr3_aa cdr3_nt
TRBJ2-1 TRBD2 TRBV30 few CAWSVLAGVDEQFF TGTGCCTGGAGTGTACTGGCGGGAGTGGATGAGCAGTTCTTC
TRBJ1-1 TRBD1 TRBV2 many CASRAGQGIFWNTEAFF TGTGCCAGCAGGGCCGGACAGGGGATTTTCTGGAACACTGAAGCTTTCTTT
TRBJ2-3 TRBD2 TRBV28 many CASSFSGTRLLDTQYF TGTGCCAGCAGTTTCTCCGGGACTAGACTACTGGATACGCAGTATTTT
TRBJ2-5 . TRBV29-1 many CSVRGKHRTAGETQYF TGCAGCGTCCGGGGAAAACATAGGACAGCAGGAGAGACCCAGTACTTC
TRBJ1-2 TRBD1 TRBV10-3 . CAISPTPPGGQLSSGYTF TGTGCCATCAGTCCAACCCCCCCAGGGGGGCAACTGTCTTCGGGCTACACCTTC
TRBJ2-7 . TRBV10-2 . CASRDTPYEQYF TGCGCCAGCCGGGACACGCCCTACGAGCAGTACTTC
TRBJ1-4 TRBD1 TRBV5-4 . CASSYSGGNEKLFF TGTGCCAGCTCCTATTCAGGGGGAAATGAAAAACTGTTTTTT
TRBJ1-1 . TRBV27 few CASSLLGGAGAFF TGTGCCAGCAGTTTATTAGGGGGGGCTGGGGCTTTCTTT
TRBJ1-2 . TRBV7-9 . CASIPGTNYGYTF TGTGCCAGCATCCCCGGTACTAACTATGGCTACACCTTC
TRBJ2-3 . TRBV28 many CAGSAPAAADTQYF TGTGCCGGCAGTGCCCCAGCTGCTGCGGATACGCAGTATTTT
TRBJ2-7 . TRBV20-1 . CSAAGTNYEQYF TGCAGTGCGGCCGGGACCAACTACGAGCAGTACTTC
TRBJ2-2 . TRBV20-1 few CSAPVQGLNTGELFF TGCAGTGCTCCAGTCCAGGGTCTGAACACCGGGGAGCTGTTTTTT
TRBJ2-2 TRBD2 TRBV7-9 many CASSLTSGASPSGELFF TGTGCCAGCAGCTTGACTAGCGGGGCCAGCCCGTCCGGGGAGCTGTTTTTT
TRBJ2-1 . TRBV6-6 . CASSYDSKSYNEQFF TGTGCCAGCAGTTACGACAGTAAATCCTACAATGAGCAGTTCTTC
TRBJ1-5 TRBD1 TRBV12-3/TRBV12-4 few CASSRDRVDQPQHF TGTGCCAGCAGCCGGGACAGGGTTGATCAGCCCCAGCATTTT
TRBJ2-5 TRBD2 TRBV4-3 many CASSQDSSGRAWTQYF TGCGCCAGCAGCCAAGACTCTAGCGGGAGGGCCTGGACCCAGTACTTC
TRBJ2-7 TRBD2 TRBV5-1 many CASSSYELAGAYEQYF TGCGCCAGCAGCTCCTACGAACTAGCGGGAGCCTACGAGCAGTACTTC
TRBJ2-2 . TRBV7-6 many CASSYSPALPTGELFF TGTGCCAGCAGCTATAGTCCAGCTCTCCCCACCGGGGAGCTGTTTTTT
TRBJ2-3 . TRBV5-8 few CASSLTDPSSTDTQYF TGTGCCAGCAGCTTGACGGATCCCTCTAGCACAGATACGCAGTATTTT